This passage covers 4 T cell receptor beta chains from one sample sequenced in a study of T cell responses to AZD1222 COVID-19 vaccine. The repertoire was sequenced with immunoSEQ multiplex PCR; TCRdb's copy has only in-frame clones and lacks some. The profile covers about 200,000 clones, with 93% appearing a single time and 0.95% to 1.1% taken by the ten largest. The input for sequencing was peripheral blood, taken 28 days after the second AZD1222 dose. The origin of the receptors is an adult who received the AZD1222 COVID-19 vaccine.

The genes are TRBV12-3 or TRBV12-4 and TRBJ1-5, with unresolved D. The CDR3 is 12 residues long. The V gene lost 10 bases and the J gene lost 6 bases, with 13 bases spanning the gap. Here the CDR3 DNA reads TGTGCCACGTCGGACCGAGGTCAGCCCCAGCATTTT. Its protein is CATSDRGQPQHF.

As for this clone: Other DNA sequences from this sample encode an identical CDR3 as well. This chain connects TRBV9 to TRBJ2-7; tentative D call: TRBD1 (5 bases). The CDR3 is 14 amino acids. Germline CDR1 and CDR2: SGDLS and YYNGEE. Between the trimmed V and J ends, which lost 0 bases and 1 base, there was a span of 8 bases. The CDR3 loop reads CASSVAAGSYEQYF. Here the CDR3 DNA reads TGTGCCAGCAGCGTAGCTGCAGGGTCCTACGAGCAGTACTTC. The variable domain in full, completed from reference TRBV9 and TRBJ2-7, reads DSGVTQTPKHLITATGQRVTLRCSPRSGDLSVYWYQQSLDQGLQFLIQYYNGEERAKGNILERFSAQQFPDLHSELNLSSLELGDSALYFCASSVAAGSYEQYFGPGTRLTVT.

The genes are TRBV15 and TRBJ1-4, with D possibly matching TRBD1 (5 bases). In germline, CDR1 is LNHNV, CDR2 YYDKDF (reference sequence). Trimming cost V 5 bases and J 0 bases, with 13 bases left between them. The CDR3 extends over 16 amino acids. The CDR3 region is CATSPRGITTNEKLFF. The CDR3 coding sequence is TGTGCCACCAGCCCGCGGGGCATAACAACTAATGAAAAACTGTTTTTT. The entire variable domain, with the rest obtained from reference TRBV15 and TRBJ1-4, is as follows: DAMVIQNPRYQVTQFGKPVTLSCSQTLNHNVMYWYQQKSSQAPKLLFHYYDKDFNNEADTPDNFQSRRPNTSFCFLDIRSPGLGDTAMYLCATSPRGITTNEKLFFGSGTQLSVL.

This clone was found a few times. The rearrangement uses TRBV29-1 and TRBJ1-1, with D hard to call. Germline V gene lookup returns CDR1 SQVTM and CDR2 ANQGSEA. The ends were cut back, 7 bases at V and 0 bases at J, with 9 bases in the middle. There are 12 residues in the CDR3. CDR3 in amino acids: CSGHGMNTEAFF. CDR3 nucleotide sequence: TGCAGCGGACACGGGATGAACACTGAAGCTTTCTTT.